Listed below are T cell receptor beta chains from one sample, sequenced in a study of blood T cell repertoires in COVID-19. The protocol was immunoSEQ multiplex PCR, while the TCRdb copy is restricted to in-frame clones and leaves out a portion. The data show under 130,000 clones, with nearly 90% seen just once and 3% to 3.5% held by the top ten. The sequenced sample was peripheral blood. The receptor source for this set is a man between 45 and 60 years old in a cohort sampled during active COVID-19. Both conserved end residues are part of each CDR3. D genes are given only for firm matches. Clone size appears in some rows only: once, few, many, or a class for an expanded clone.

clone_size	v_call	j_call	d_call	cdr3_nt	cdr3_aa
NA	TRBV5-1	TRBJ2-5	NA	TGCGCCAGCAGCGTGGGACTTTTGCAAGAGACCCAGTACTTC	CASSVGLLQETQYF
NA	TRBV6-6	TRBJ1-3	TRBD1	TGTGCCAGCAGTCAGGACAGGACGGCCGACACCATATATTTT	CASSQDRTADTIYF
NA	TRBV7-6	TRBJ2-3	NA	TGTGCCAGCAGCCTAAAGGACAGCTACACAGATACGCAGTATTTT	CASSLKDSYTDTQYF
once	TRBV12-3/TRBV12-4	TRBJ1-1	NA	TGTGCCAGCACCACTGGGGGGGTCGAAGCTTTCTTT	CASTTGGVEAFF
many	TRBV18	TRBJ2-7	TRBD1	TGTGCCAGCTCACCACTCCCGGGACAGGGGTCGGAGGAGCAGTACTTC	CASSPLPGQGSEEQYF
NA	TRBV3-1/TRBV3-2	TRBJ1-3	TRBD1	TGTGCCAGCAGCCCCCCCTTTAACAGGGGGCGAAACACCATATATTTT	CASSPPFNRGRNTIYF
NA	TRBV9	TRBJ1-1	NA	TGTGCCAGCAGCCCGCGGGGGGGGGCGGACACTGAAGCTTTCTTT	CASSPRGGADTEAFF
NA	TRBV4-1	TRBJ2-7	TRBD1	TGCGCCAGCAGCAGACAGATGACAGGGGCCAGTTCTGGGCAGTACTTC	CASSRQMTGASSGQYF
NA	TRBV5-5	TRBJ1-2	NA	TGTGCCAGCAGCTTGGGGGGCAGGGTTTTCGACTATGGCTACACCTTC	CASSLGGRVFDYGYTF
NA	TRBV4-3	TRBJ2-3	NA	TGCGCCAGCAGCCAGTCGGGGATGGGGGCAGGGAAGACAGATACGCAGTATTTT	CASSQSGMGAGKTDTQYF
few	TRBV10-3	TRBJ2-7	TRBD1	TGTGCCATCAGTGAGCCCAGGACAGGGAGCTACGAGCAGTACTTC	CAISEPRTGSYEQYF
NA	TRBV10-3	TRBJ2-6	TRBD2	TGTGCCATCAGTGAGTCGAGGGGCGGGGGCTCTGGGGCCAACGTCCTGACTTTC	CAISESRGGGSGANVLTF
few	TRBV15	TRBJ2-1	TRBD2	TGTGCCACCAGCAGAGGGTTTAGCGGGGGGGCATCTGAGCAGTTCTTC	CATSRGFSGGASEQFF
once	TRBV3-1/TRBV3-2	TRBJ1-2	NA	TGTGCCAGCAGCCAAGGAGAATCAGGGTGGTATGGCTACACCTTC	CASSQGESGWYGYTF
NA	TRBV7-9	TRBJ1-3	NA	TGTGCCAGCAGCTCCGACTACTCTGGAAACACCATATATTTT	CASSSDYSGNTIYF